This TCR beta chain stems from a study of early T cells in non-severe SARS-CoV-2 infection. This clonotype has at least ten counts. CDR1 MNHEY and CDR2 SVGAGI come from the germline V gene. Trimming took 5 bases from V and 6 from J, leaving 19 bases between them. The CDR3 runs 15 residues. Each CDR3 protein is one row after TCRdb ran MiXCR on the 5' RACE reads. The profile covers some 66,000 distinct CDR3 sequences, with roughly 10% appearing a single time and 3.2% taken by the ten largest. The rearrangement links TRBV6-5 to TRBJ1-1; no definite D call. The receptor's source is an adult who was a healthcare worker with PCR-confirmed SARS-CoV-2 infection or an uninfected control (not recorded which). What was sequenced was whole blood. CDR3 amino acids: CASSTELPRRPEAFF. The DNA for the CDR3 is TGTGCCAGCAGTACTGAATTACCGAGACGACCTGAAGCTTTCTTT.